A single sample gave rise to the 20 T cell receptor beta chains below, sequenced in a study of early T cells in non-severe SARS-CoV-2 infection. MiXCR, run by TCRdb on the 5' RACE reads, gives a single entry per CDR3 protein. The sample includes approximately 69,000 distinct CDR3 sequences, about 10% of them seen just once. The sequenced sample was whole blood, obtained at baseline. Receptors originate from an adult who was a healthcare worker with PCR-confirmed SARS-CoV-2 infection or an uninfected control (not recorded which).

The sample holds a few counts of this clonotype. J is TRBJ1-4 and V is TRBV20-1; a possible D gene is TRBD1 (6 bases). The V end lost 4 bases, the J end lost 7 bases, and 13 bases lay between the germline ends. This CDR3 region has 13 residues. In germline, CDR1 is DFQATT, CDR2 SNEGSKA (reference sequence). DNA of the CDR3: TGCAGTGCTATGCTGACAGGTAGTGAAAAACTGTTTTTT. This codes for CSAMLTGSEKLFF.

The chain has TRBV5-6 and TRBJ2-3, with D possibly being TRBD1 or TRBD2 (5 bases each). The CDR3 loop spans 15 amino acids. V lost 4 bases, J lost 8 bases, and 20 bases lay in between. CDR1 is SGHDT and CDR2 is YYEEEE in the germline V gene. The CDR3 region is CASSTPRRGDGTQYF. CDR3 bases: TGTGCCAGCAGCACCCCCCGAAGAGGGGACGGTACGCAGTATTTT. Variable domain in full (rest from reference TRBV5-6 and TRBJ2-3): DAGVTQSPTHLIKTRGQQVTLRCSPKSGHDTVSWYQQALGQGPQFIFQYYEEEERQRGNFPDRFSGHQFPNYSSELNVNALLLGDSALYLCASSTPRRGDGTQYFGPGTRLTVL.

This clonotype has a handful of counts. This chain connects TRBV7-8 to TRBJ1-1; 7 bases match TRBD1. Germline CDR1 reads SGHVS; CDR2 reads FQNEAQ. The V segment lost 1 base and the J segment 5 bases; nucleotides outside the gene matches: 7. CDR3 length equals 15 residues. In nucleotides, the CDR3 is TGTGCCAGCAGCTTAGATAGGGGGCTGAGGACTGAAGCTTTCTTT. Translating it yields CASSLDRGLRTEAFF.

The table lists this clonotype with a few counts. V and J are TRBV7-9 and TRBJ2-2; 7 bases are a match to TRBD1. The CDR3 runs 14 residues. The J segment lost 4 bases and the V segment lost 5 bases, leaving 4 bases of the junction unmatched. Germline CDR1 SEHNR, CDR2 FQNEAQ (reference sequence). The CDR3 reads CASSQTGATGELFF. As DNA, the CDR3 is TGTGCCAGCAGCCAAACAGGGGCCACCGGGGAGCTGTTTTTT.

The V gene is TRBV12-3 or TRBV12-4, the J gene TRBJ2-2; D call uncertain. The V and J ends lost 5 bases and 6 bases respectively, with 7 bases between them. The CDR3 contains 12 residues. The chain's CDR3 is CASSLVPGELFF. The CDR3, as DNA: TGTGCCAGCAGTCTAGTACCCGGGGAGCTGTTTTTT.

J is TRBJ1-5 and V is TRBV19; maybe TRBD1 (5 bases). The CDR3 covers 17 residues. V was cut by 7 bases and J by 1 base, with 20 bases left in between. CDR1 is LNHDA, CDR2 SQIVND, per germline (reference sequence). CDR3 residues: CASNHCLGRESNQPQHF. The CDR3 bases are TGTGCCAGTAATCACTGTTTGGGCAGGGAGAGCAATCAGCCCCAGCATTTT.

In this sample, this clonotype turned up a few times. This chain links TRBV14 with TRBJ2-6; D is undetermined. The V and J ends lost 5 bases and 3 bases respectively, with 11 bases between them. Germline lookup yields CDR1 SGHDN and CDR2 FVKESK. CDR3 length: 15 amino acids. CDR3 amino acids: CASSDISGGANVLTF. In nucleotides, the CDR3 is TGTGCCAGCAGCGATATATCGGGTGGGGCCAACGTCCTGACTTTC.

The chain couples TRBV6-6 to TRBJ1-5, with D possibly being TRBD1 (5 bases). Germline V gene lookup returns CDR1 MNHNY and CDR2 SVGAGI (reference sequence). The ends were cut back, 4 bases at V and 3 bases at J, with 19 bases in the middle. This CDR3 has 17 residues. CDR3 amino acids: CASSSEDRGLSNQPQHF. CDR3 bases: TGTGCCAGCAGTTCCGAAGACCGGGGCCTTTCCAATCAGCCCCAGCATTTT.

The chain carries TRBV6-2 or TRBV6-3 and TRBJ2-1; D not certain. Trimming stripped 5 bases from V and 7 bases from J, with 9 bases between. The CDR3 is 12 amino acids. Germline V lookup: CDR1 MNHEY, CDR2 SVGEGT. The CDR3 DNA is TGTGCCAGCAGTCCACCGGGTAATGAGCAGTTCTTC. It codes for CASSPPGNEQFF.

CDR3 region: CASSYGISGNTIYF. The CDR3, as DNA: TGTGCCAGCAGTTACGGCATATCTGGAAACACCATATATTTT. This chain connects TRBV12-3 or TRBV12-4 to TRBJ1-3, with D uncertain. The CDR3 contains 14 residues. V lost 4 bases to trimming and J lost 1 base, with 8 bases between them.

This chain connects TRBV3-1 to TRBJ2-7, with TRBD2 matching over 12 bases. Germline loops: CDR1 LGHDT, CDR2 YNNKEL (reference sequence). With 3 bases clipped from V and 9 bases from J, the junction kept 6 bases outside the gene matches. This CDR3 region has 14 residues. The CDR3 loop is CASSQTSGGPGQYF. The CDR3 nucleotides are TGTGCCAGCAGCCAGACTAGCGGGGGCCCCGGGCAGTACTTC.

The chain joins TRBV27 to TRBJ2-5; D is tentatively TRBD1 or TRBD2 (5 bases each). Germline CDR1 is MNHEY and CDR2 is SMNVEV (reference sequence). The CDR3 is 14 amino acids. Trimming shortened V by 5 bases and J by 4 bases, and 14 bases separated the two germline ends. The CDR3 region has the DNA TGTGCCAGCAGTAACGTCGGGGCAGGAGAGACCCAGTACTTC. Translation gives CASSNVGAGETQYF.

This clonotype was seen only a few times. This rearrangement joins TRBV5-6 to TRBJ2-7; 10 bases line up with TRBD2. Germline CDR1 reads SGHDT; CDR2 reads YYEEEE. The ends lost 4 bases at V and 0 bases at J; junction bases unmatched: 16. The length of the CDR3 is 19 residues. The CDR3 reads CASSTDLPVAGGSSYEQYF. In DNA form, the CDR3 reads TGTGCCAGCAGCACCGACCTACCTGTAGCGGGAGGTTCCTCCTACGAGCAGTACTTC.

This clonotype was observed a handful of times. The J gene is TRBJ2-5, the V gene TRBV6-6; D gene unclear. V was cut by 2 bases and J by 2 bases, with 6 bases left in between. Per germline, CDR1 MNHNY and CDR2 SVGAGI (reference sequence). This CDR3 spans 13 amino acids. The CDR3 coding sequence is TGTGCCAGCAGTTACCCCGGACAAGAGACCCAGTACTTC. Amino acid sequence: CASSYPGQETQYF.

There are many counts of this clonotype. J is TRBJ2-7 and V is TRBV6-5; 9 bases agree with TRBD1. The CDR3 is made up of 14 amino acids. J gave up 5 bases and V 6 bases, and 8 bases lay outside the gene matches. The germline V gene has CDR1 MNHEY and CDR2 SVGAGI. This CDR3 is CASRERTGVHEQYF. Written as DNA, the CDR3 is TGTGCCAGCAGGGAACGGACAGGGGTTCACGAGCAGTACTTC.

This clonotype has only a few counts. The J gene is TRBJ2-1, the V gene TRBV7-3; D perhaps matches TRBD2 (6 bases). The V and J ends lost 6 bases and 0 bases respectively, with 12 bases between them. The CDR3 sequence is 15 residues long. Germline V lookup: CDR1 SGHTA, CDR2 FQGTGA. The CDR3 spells CASSLGLSSYNEQFF. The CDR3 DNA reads TGTGCCAGCAGTTTAGGACTAAGCTCCTACAATGAGCAGTTCTTC.

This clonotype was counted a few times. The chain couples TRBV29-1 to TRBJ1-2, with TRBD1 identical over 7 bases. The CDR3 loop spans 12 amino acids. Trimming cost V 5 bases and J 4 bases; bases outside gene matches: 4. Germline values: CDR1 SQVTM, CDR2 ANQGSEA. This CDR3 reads CSVHGTAYGYTF. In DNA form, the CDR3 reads TGCAGCGTTCATGGGACAGCCTATGGCTACACCTTC.

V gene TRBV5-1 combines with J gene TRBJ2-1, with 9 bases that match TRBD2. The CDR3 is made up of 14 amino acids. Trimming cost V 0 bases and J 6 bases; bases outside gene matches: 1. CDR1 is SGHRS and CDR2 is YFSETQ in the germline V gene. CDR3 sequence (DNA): TGCGCCAGCAGCTTGGGACTAGCGGTCAATGAGCAGTTCTTC. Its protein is CASSLGLAVNEQFF.

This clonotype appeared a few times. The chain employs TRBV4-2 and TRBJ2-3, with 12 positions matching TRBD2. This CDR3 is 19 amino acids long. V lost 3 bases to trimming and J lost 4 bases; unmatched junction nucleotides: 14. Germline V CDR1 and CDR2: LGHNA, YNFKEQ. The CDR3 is CASSHRSSGGAVLPDTQYF. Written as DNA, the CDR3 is TGTGCCAGCAGCCATCGTTCTAGCGGGGGGGCCGTGCTTCCAGATACGCAGTATTTT.

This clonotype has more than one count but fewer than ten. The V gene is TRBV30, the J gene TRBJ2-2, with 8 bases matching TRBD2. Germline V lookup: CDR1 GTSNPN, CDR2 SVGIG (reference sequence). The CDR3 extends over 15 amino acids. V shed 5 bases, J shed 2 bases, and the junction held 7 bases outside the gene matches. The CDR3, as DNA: TGTGCCTGGGGTACCCGGGGGGGAAACACCGGGGAGCTGTTTTTT. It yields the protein CAWGTRGGNTGELFF.